Listed below are T cell receptor beta chains from one sample, sequenced in a study of CD8 T cells in ankylosing spondylitis. From the 5' RACE reads, TCRdb called clonotypes with MiXCR, one entry per CDR3 protein. The sample has roughly 91,000 distinct CDR3 sequences, roughly 8.3% seen once. The material sequenced was blood, either unsorted or a sorted T cell fraction (not recorded which). All receptors derive from a male donor with ankylosing spondylitis or in good health (not recorded which). Both conserved end residues are part of each CDR3. D genes are given only for firm matches. The size of a clone is reported for some rows only, either as once, few or many, or as a class for expanded clones.

v_gene: TRBV20-1
j_gene: TRBJ1-1
abundance: many
d_gene: TRBD1
CDR3aa: CSVWDRNTEAFF
CDR3nt: TGCAGTGTTTGGGACAGGAACACTGAAGCTTTCTTT

v_gene: TRBV10-3
j_gene: TRBJ2-7
abundance: few
d_gene: NA
CDR3aa: CAISEPEAASSYEQYF
CDR3nt: TGTGCCATCAGTGAGCCCGAAGCGGCCAGCTCCTACGAGCAGTACTTC

v_gene: TRBV4-3
j_gene: TRBJ2-6
abundance: NA
d_gene: NA
CDR3aa: CASSGGSVKGANVLTF
CDR3nt: TGCGCCAGCAGTGGGGGATCGGTGAAAGGGGCCAACGTCCTGACTTTC

v_gene: TRBV7-7
j_gene: TRBJ2-7
abundance: NA
d_gene: NA
CDR3aa: CASSPHAGSYEQYF
CDR3nt: TGTGCTAGCAGCCCCCACGCGGGGTCCTACGAGCAGTACTTC

v_gene: TRBV20-1
j_gene: TRBJ2-1
abundance: many
d_gene: TRBD2
CDR3aa: CSARVPGPSGYNEQFF
CDR3nt: TGCAGTGCTAGAGTTCCGGGGCCTAGCGGTTACAATGAGCAGTTCTTC

v_gene: TRBV4-2
j_gene: TRBJ2-3
abundance: few
d_gene: NA
CDR3aa: CASSEPTTGTDTQYF
CDR3nt: TGTGCCAGCAGCGAACCAACTACGGGCACAGATACGCAGTATTTT

v_gene: TRBV7-6
j_gene: TRBJ1-1
abundance: many
d_gene: NA
CDR3aa: CASSANRGGAFF
CDR3nt: TGTGCCAGCAGCGCTAACCGAGGGGGAGCTTTCTTT

v_gene: TRBV20-1
j_gene: TRBJ2-1
abundance: NA
d_gene: TRBD2
CDR3aa: CSARGTTNEQFF
CDR3nt: TGCAGTGCTAGGGGGACTACCAATGAGCAGTTCTTC

v_gene: TRBV20-1
j_gene: TRBJ2-7
abundance: many
d_gene: TRBD2
CDR3aa: CSARRAGAYEQYF
CDR3nt: TGCAGTGCTCGTCGAGCGGGAGCCTACGAGCAGTACTTC

v_gene: TRBV12-3/TRBV12-4
j_gene: TRBJ2-7
abundance: many
d_gene: TRBD1
CDR3aa: CASSGFLGQGSQQYF
CDR3nt: TGTGCCAGCAGTGGATTTTTGGGACAGGGGTCCCAGCAGTACTTC

v_gene: TRBV29-1
j_gene: TRBJ2-5
abundance: many
d_gene: NA
CDR3aa: CSVAWGLQETQYF
CDR3nt: TGCAGCGTTGCTTGGGGTTTGCAAGAGACCCAGTACTTC

v_gene: TRBV20-1
j_gene: TRBJ2-1
abundance: many
d_gene: NA
CDR3aa: CSAINGGEQFF
CDR3nt: TGCAGTGCCATAAATGGAGGGGAGCAGTTCTTC

v_gene: TRBV13
j_gene: TRBJ2-7
abundance: many
d_gene: NA
CDR3aa: CASSPGGFRTEQYF
CDR3nt: TGTGCCAGCAGCCCCGGTGGCTTTCGTACCGAGCAGTACTTC

v_gene: TRBV10-3
j_gene: TRBJ1-1
abundance: many
d_gene: NA
CDR3aa: CAISERWLNTEAFF
CDR3nt: TGTGCCATCAGTGAGCGCTGGCTGAACACTGAAGCTTTCTTT

v_gene: TRBV5-6
j_gene: TRBJ1-6
abundance: many
d_gene: TRBD1
CDR3aa: CASSSYRTGRRSWNSPLHF
CDR3nt: TGTGCCAGCAGCTCGTATCGGACAGGGAGGAGATCGTGGAATTCACCCCTCCACTTT

v_gene: TRBV7-9
j_gene: TRBJ2-5
abundance: many
d_gene: NA
CDR3aa: CASSSVVGVLYQYF
CDR3nt: TGTGCCAGCAGCTCGGTGGTAGGGGTACTCTACCAGTACTTC

v_gene: TRBV6-6
j_gene: TRBJ1-1
abundance: many
d_gene: NA
CDR3aa: CASCPGATEAFF
CDR3nt: TGTGCCAGCTGTCCGGGCGCCACTGAAGCTTTCTTT

v_gene: TRBV20-1
j_gene: TRBJ2-7
abundance: many
d_gene: NA
CDR3aa: CSANEWVDYEQYF
CDR3nt: TGCAGTGCAAACGAGTGGGTAGACTACGAGCAGTACTTC

v_gene: TRBV5-1
j_gene: TRBJ1-2
abundance: few
d_gene: NA
CDR3aa: CASSLAGLNGYTF
CDR3nt: TGCGCCAGCAGCTTGGCCGGCTTAAATGGCTACACCTTC

v_gene: TRBV11-2
j_gene: TRBJ2-1
abundance: NA
d_gene: NA
CDR3aa: CVSSPPTLAYNEQFF
CDR3nt: TGTGTCAGCAGCCCCCCCACCTTAGCCTACAATGAGCAGTTCTTC

v_gene: TRBV28
j_gene: TRBJ2-5
abundance: many
d_gene: NA
CDR3aa: CASSRPEGQETQYF
CDR3nt: TGTGCCAGCAGTAGACCTGAGGGCCAAGAGACCCAGTACTTC

v_gene: TRBV20-1
j_gene: TRBJ2-1
abundance: many
d_gene: NA
CDR3aa: CSARFYEQFF
CDR3nt: TGCAGTGCTAGGTTTTATGAGCAGTTCTTC

v_gene: TRBV4-3
j_gene: TRBJ2-7
abundance: many
d_gene: NA
CDR3aa: CASSQVGTRETYEQYF
CDR3nt: TGCGCCAGCAGCCAAGTCGGGACAAGGGAGACCTACGAGCAGTACTTC

v_gene: TRBV20-1
j_gene: TRBJ1-1
abundance: many
d_gene: NA
CDR3aa: CSASRGYTEAFF
CDR3nt: TGCAGTGCTAGCAGGGGTTATACTGAAGCTTTCTTT

v_gene: TRBV9
j_gene: TRBJ1-2
abundance: many
d_gene: NA
CDR3aa: CASSSQWGSASGYTF
CDR3nt: TGTGCCAGCAGCTCCCAATGGGGCTCTGCAAGTGGCTACACCTTC

v_gene: TRBV4-2
j_gene: TRBJ1-1
abundance: many
d_gene: NA
CDR3aa: CASSTPPGTEAFF
CDR3nt: TGTGCCAGCAGCACACCGCCGGGGACTGAAGCTTTCTTT

v_gene: TRBV7-6
j_gene: TRBJ2-3
abundance: NA
d_gene: NA
CDR3aa: CASKVTGQITDTQYF
CDR3nt: TGTGCCAGCAAAGTAACCGGGCAGATCACAGATACGCAGTATTTT

v_gene: TRBV20-1
j_gene: TRBJ2-7
abundance: many
d_gene: TRBD2
CDR3aa: CSARVAGTYEQYF
CDR3nt: TGCAGTGCTAGAGTAGCGGGGACCTACGAGCAGTACTTC